These 24 T cell receptor beta chains share one sample of origin, sequenced in a study of technical replicates of blood from a few donors. Profiled with immunoSEQ multiplex PCR; TCRdb holds only in-frame clones, not every one. The sample comprises tens of thousands of clones, around 87% of which are singletons, and about 5.5% rests with the top ten. The sequencing input was PBMCs. The receptors here all came from a human donor in good health. Some clones in this sample may be carry-over from other donors' samples.

This chain links TRBV25-1 with TRBJ1-2, with D possibly TRBD1 on 5 matching bases. The CDR3 totals 15 residues. Per germline, CDR1 MGHDK and CDR2 SYGVNS. V gave up 2 bases and J gave up 3 bases, with 13 bases separating them. The DNA of the CDR3 is TGTGCCAGCAGTGAACAGGGAGGGGAAGACTATGGCTACACCTTC. Residues: CASSEQGGEDYGYTF.

The chain recombines TRBV7-8 with TRBJ1-2; the match to TRBD1 covers 8 bases. Germline V CDR1 and CDR2: SGHVS, FQNEAQ. The V and J ends lost 1 base and 8 bases, in that order; junction bases with no gene match: 3. The CDR3 loop spans 13 amino acids. CDR3 sequence: CASSLGQGAGYTF. The CDR3, as DNA: TGTGCCAGCAGCTTAGGGCAGGGGGCGGGCTACACCTTC. Variable domain in full (rest from reference TRBV7-8 and TRBJ1-2): GAGVSQSPRYKVAKRGQDVALRCDPISGHVSLFWYQQALGQGPEFLTYFQNEAQLDKSGLPSDRFFAERPEGSVSTLKIQRTQQEDSAVYLCASSLGQGAGYTFGSGTRLTVV.

This sequence joins TRBV7-8 and TRBJ2-1; 9 bases agree with TRBD1. This CDR3 contains 15 residues. Germline CDR1 reads SGHVS; CDR2 reads FQNEAQ. J was trimmed by 9 bases and V by 8 bases; bases with no gene match: 14. For the CDR3, the DNA is TGTGCCAGCGGAAGAGGGGGGACAGGGATCGTTGAGCAGTTCTTC. Its translation: CASGRGGTGIVEQFF.

This clone is a singleton in its sample. CDR3 region: CASSEGRGTEAFF. CDR3 in DNA: TGTGCCAGCAGTGAAGGCAGGGGCACTGAAGCTTTCTTT. The chain is built from TRBV6-1 and TRBJ1-1; possible D gene TRBD1, 6 bases. Germline V gene lookup returns CDR1 MNHNS and CDR2 SASEGT. The CDR3 runs to 13 residues. V was shortened by 1 base and J by 4 bases, with 7 bases between the two germline ends.

The genes are TRBV6-5 and TRBJ2-6; possible D gene TRBD2, 5 bases. The V end lost 6 bases, the J end lost 0 bases, and 9 bases lay between the germline ends. CDR3 length: 15 residues. Germline V gives CDR1 MNHEY, CDR2 SVGAGI. The CDR3 sequence is CASRGLYSGANVLTF. For the CDR3, the DNA is TGTGCCAGCAGAGGACTGTACTCTGGGGCCAACGTCCTGACTTTC.

This sequence joins TRBV10-3 and TRBJ2-7; D may be TRBD2 (5 bases). The CDR3 is made up of 13 amino acids. Looked up from germline, CDR1 is ENHRY and CDR2 is SYGVKD. The V end was cut by 3 bases, the J end by 9 bases, with 15 bases between. The CDR3 region is CAISEAGLGGQYF. The CDR3, as DNA: TGTGCCATCAGTGAAGCCGGACTCGGAGGGCAGTACTTC.

This clone was observed once. This chain connects TRBV25-1 to TRBJ2-1; D remains unclear. The germline CDR1 and CDR2 sequences are MGHDK and SYGVNS. Trimming pared 2 bases from V and 4 bases from J, leaving 9 bases between. CDR3 size: 14 residues. This CDR3 is CASSEPQSYNEQFF. CDR3 DNA: TGTGCCAGCAGTGAACCACAAAGTTACAATGAGCAGTTCTTC.

The V call is TRBV30, the J call TRBJ1-4, with TRBD1 matching 7 bases. Germline V lookup: CDR1 GTSNPN, CDR2 SVGIG (reference sequence). Trimming took 0 bases from V and 6 from J; bases not matched to a gene: 7. CDR3 size: 15 residues. CDR3 sequence: CAWSVGAGGYEKLFF. CDR3 nucleotide sequence: TGTGCCTGGAGTGTCGGGGCAGGGGGATATGAAAAACTGTTTTTT.

The rearrangement links TRBV7-3 to TRBJ1-1, with D possibly being TRBD1 (5 bases). This CDR3 comprises 15 residues. Per the germline V gene, CDR1 is SGHTA and CDR2 is FQGTGA. Trimming removed 1 base at V and 5 bases at J, with 14 bases between. The CDR3 region has the DNA TGTGCCAGCAGCTTAAGTATAGGGGTGAGAACTGAAGCTTTCTTT. It encodes CASSLSIGVRTEAFF.

The chain carries TRBV7-8 and TRBJ1-6; 9 positions agree with TRBD1. Germline loops: CDR1 SGHVS, CDR2 FQNEAQ. V gave up 1 base and J gave up 9 bases; unmatched junction bases: 10. The CDR3 totals 17 residues. The chain's CDR3 is CASSLVFGGQGGSPLHF. CDR3 in DNA: TGTGCCAGCAGCTTAGTTTTTGGGGGACAGGGCGGTTCACCCCTCCACTTT.

CDR3 nucleotide sequence: TGTGCCAGCAGCTCGGGACAGGGCTCGACTGGAAACACCATATATTTT. Its protein is CASSSGQGSTGNTIYF. The chain couples TRBV7-6 to TRBJ1-3; TRBD1 aligns across 9 bases. CDR1 is SGHVS and CDR2 is FNYEAQ in the germline V gene. V gave up 4 bases and J gave up 2 bases; unmatched junction bases: 6. CDR3 length: 16 amino acids. Filled out from reference TRBV7-6 and TRBJ1-3, the complete variable domain reads GAGVSQSPRYKVTKRGQDVALRCDPISGHVSLYWYRQALGQGPEFLTYFNYEAQQDKSGLPNDRFSAERPEGSISTLTIQRTEQRDSAMYRCASSSGQGSTGNTIYFGEGSWLTVV.

V gene TRBV14 combines with J gene TRBJ1-2; 11 bases are shared with TRBD1. Germline V lookup: CDR1 SGHDN, CDR2 FVKESK. The CDR3 is made up of 15 amino acids. V lost 4 bases, J lost 7 bases, and 8 bases stayed unmatched. The CDR3 nucleotides read TGTGCCAGCAGCCCTCAAACGGGACAGGGGGTTGGCTACACCTTC. Residues: CASSPQTGQGVGYTF.

The chain couples TRBV7-2 to TRBJ2-7; 9 bases line up with TRBD1. Trimming took 1 base from V and 9 from J; bases not matched to a gene: 10. CDR1 is SGHTA, CDR2 FQGNSA, per germline. The CDR3 sequence is 15 residues long. CDR3 region: CASSLEQGAHRGQYF. The CDR3 DNA is TGTGCCAGCAGCTTAGAACAGGGGGCCCACCGTGGGCAGTACTTC. The full variable domain, rest sourced from reference TRBV7-2 and TRBJ2-7, is GAGVSQSPSNKVTEKGKDVELRCDPISGHTALYWYRQSLGQGLEFLIYFQGNSAPDKSGLPSDRFSAERTGGSVSTLTIQRTQQEDSAVYLCASSLEQGAHRGQYFGPGTRLTVT.

The rearrangement links TRBV6-7 to TRBJ2-3; D unclear. TRBV6-7 is flagged as an ORF with uncertain function. The length of the CDR3 is 12 residues. In nucleotides, the CDR3 is TGTGAATTGGCACACAACACAGATACGCAGTATTTT. Its translation: CELAHNTDTQYF.

The chain recombines TRBV10-3 with TRBJ1-1, with TRBD1 as a possible D gene (5 bases). V was shortened by 6 bases and J by 1 base, with 12 bases between the two germline ends. Germline CDR1 is ENHRY and CDR2 is SYGVKD. There are 14 residues in the CDR3. CDR3 DNA: TGTGCCATCAGGGAAAAGGGGTCGAACACTGAAGCTTTCTTT. It yields the protein CAIREKGSNTEAFF.

The chain combines TRBV7-2 with TRBJ2-1; TRBD2 is a possible D gene (6 bases). CDR1 is SGHTA and CDR2 is FQGNSA in the germline V gene. V was clipped by 4 bases and J by 7 bases, with 17 bases between them. The CDR3 is 15 amino acids. Here the CDR3 reads CASSSPGDLRNEQFF. As DNA, the CDR3 is TGTGCCAGCAGCTCACCCGGGGACTTAAGAAATGAGCAGTTCTTC. Variable domain in full (rest from reference TRBV7-2 and TRBJ2-1): GAGVSQSPSNKVTEKGKDVELRCDPISGHTALYWYRQSLGQGLEFLIYFQGNSAPDKSGLPSDRFSAERTGGSVSTLTIQRTQQEDSAVYLCASSSPGDLRNEQFFGPGTRLTVL.

This clone was seen a few times. V gene TRBV7-6 combines with J gene TRBJ1-2; D is perhaps TRBD1 (5 bases). CDR3 length: 13 amino acids. The V gene's germline CDR1 is SGHVS and CDR2 FNYEAQ. Trimming pared 5 bases from V and 8 bases from J, leaving 15 bases between. CDR3 nucleotide sequence: TGTGCCAGCAGCCCGACAGTGGCTGGGGGCTACACCTTC. Its translation is CASSPTVAGGYTF.

This sequence joins TRBV11-1 and TRBJ2-6, with D possibly being TRBD1 (5 bases). The CDR3 sequence is 15 residues long. Trimming pared 5 bases from V and 4 bases from J, leaving 12 bases between. Germline CDR1 is SGHAT and CDR2 is FQDESV (reference sequence). This CDR3 is CASSPMGRGANVLTF. CDR3 coding DNA: TGTGCCAGCAGCCCCATGGGGCGCGGGGCCAACGTCCTGACTTTC.

This chain links TRBV7-2 with TRBJ1-5, with D unclear. There are 16 residues in the CDR3. In germline, CDR1 is SGHTA, CDR2 FQGNSA. V gave up 5 bases and J gave up 0 bases, with 14 bases separating them. The CDR3 sequence is CASSTISSGSNQPQHF. CDR3 sequence (DNA): TGTGCCAGCAGCACAATTAGTTCGGGTAGCAATCAGCCCCAGCATTTT.

This chain uses TRBV4-3 with TRBJ2-3; TRBD2 matches at 7 bases. V was clipped by 0 bases and J by 2 bases; unmatched bases: 11. The length of the CDR3 is 18 residues. Germline values: CDR1 LGHNA, CDR2 YSLEER. CDR3 DNA sequence: TGCGCCAGCAGCCAAGATTTCGTGGGGGGAGGGTACACAGATACGCAGTATTTT. It is translated as CASSQDFVGGGYTDTQYF.

This rearrangement joins TRBV7-2 to TRBJ2-7; 11 nucleotides agree with TRBD1. Unmatched junction bases numbered 8, after V lost 5 bases and J lost 2 bases. This CDR3 is 16 amino acids long. Germline CDR1 is SGHTA and CDR2 is FQGNSA. The CDR3 nucleotides are TGTGCCAGCAGCCCATACGGACAGGGGGCCCCCTACGAGCAGTACTTC. Translating gives CASSPYGQGAPYEQYF.

The gene calls are TRBV4-2 and TRBJ2-5; 11 bases line up with TRBD2. There are 16 residues in the CDR3. Unmatched junction bases numbered 4, after V lost 4 bases and J lost 0 bases. The V gene's germline CDR1 is LGHNA and CDR2 YNFKEQ. The CDR3 region is CASSLTSGRDQETQYF. The CDR3 DNA follows: TGTGCCAGCAGCCTTACTAGCGGGAGAGACCAAGAGACCCAGTACTTC.

This clone has a single count. The CDR3 loop is CASSPSPGQAYEQYF. DNA of the CDR3: TGTGCCAGTAGTCCAAGCCCGGGACAGGCCTACGAGCAGTACTTC. The rearrangement links TRBV19 to TRBJ2-7, with 8 bases identical to TRBD1. CDR3 length: 15 residues. Germline-derived CDR1 and CDR2 are LNHDA and SQIVND (reference sequence). The trim removed 5 bases at V and 2 bases at J, leaving 8 bases unmatched.

V is TRBV7-9 and J is TRBJ2-5; TRBD2 aligns across 12 bases. J gave up 0 bases and V 8 bases, and 4 bases lay outside the gene matches. The CDR3 has 15 residues. The germline V gene encodes CDR1 SEHNR and CDR2 FQNEAQ (reference sequence). CDR3 in amino acids: CASQTSGGYQETQYF. DNA for the CDR3: TGTGCCAGCCAAACTAGCGGGGGGTACCAAGAGACCCAGTACTTC.